These 29 T cell receptor beta chains share one sample of origin, sequenced in a study of cytomegalovirus exposure and HLA in healthy donors. The PCR contained 60 Vbeta and 13 Jbeta primers. Clones were read by immunoSEQ multiplex PCR, and TCRdb kept only the in-frame ones, dropping some. This sample yields about 160,000 clones, of which around 64% are seen a single time; 2.8% belongs to the top ten. The sequencing sample was made of PBMCs. These receptors originate from a woman between 25 and 40 years old in good health and CMV-seronegative.

This CDR3 reads CASRQGAQPQHF. The DNA of the CDR3 is TGTGCCAGCAGACAGGGGGCTCAGCCCCAGCATTTT. The V call is TRBV28, the J call TRBJ1-5; 9 nucleotides match TRBD1. The ends lost 6 bases at V and 6 bases at J; junction bases unmatched: 0. Germline lookup yields CDR1 MDHEN and CDR2 SYDVKM. There are 12 residues in the CDR3.

A few counts support this clone. This chain joins TRBV28 and TRBJ2-5; tentative D call: TRBD2 (6 bases). This CDR3 is built from 17 residues. V gave up 6 bases and J gave up 1 base, with 21 bases separating them. CDR1 is MDHEN, CDR2 SYDVKM, per germline. The CDR3 DNA reads as TGTGCCAGCAGCATTATAGGCGCGGGGCGACGCCAAGAGACCCAGTACTTC. Translating gives CASSIIGAGRRQETQYF.

This clone appeared a few times. The rearrangement links TRBV7-2 to TRBJ2-5, with D possibly matching TRBD1 (5 bases). Gene TRBJ2-7 matches the end of the DNA better, so the J call may be wrong. CDR1 is SGHTA, CDR2 FQGNSA, per germline. This CDR3 spans 17 amino acids. Here the CDR3 DNA reads TGTGCCAGCAGCCCACATGGCGGACAAGGTCCACCCTACGAGCAGTACTTC. Residues: CASSPHGGQGPPYEQYF.

This clone was found once. The gene calls are TRBV28 and TRBJ1-1; 9 bases are a match to TRBD1. Germline V gives CDR1 MDHEN, CDR2 SYDVKM. The V segment lost 7 bases and the J segment 7 bases; nucleotides outside the gene matches: 13. The CDR3 is 15 amino acids. CDR3 region: CASTTPTGGILEAFF. In nucleotides, the CDR3 is TGTGCCAGCACTACCCCGACAGGGGGGATACTTGAAGCTTTCTTT.

This chain connects TRBV19 to TRBJ2-3, with D hard to call. Germline assignment: CDR1 LNHDA and CDR2 SQIVND (reference sequence). The CDR3 sequence is 12 residues long. The V and J ends lost 6 bases and 5 bases respectively, with 9 bases between them. Here the CDR3 reads CASRQSGDTQYF. The CDR3 DNA is TGTGCCAGTAGACAATCAGGAGATACGCAGTATTTT.

The sample holds a few counts of this clone. The chain recombines TRBV4-3 with TRBJ2-2; D may be TRBD2 (5 bases). Germline V CDR1 and CDR2: LGHNA, YSLEER. Between the trimmed V and J ends, which lost 4 bases and 0 bases, there was a span of 18 bases. This CDR3 has 18 amino acids. The CDR3 sequence: CASSLLIKRSANTGELFF. The CDR3, as DNA: TGCGCCAGCAGCCTCCTGATTAAGCGGAGCGCGAACACCGGGGAGCTGTTTTTT.

This clone was detected only once. V is TRBV27 and J is TRBJ2-7; D remains unclear. This CDR3 is 14 amino acids long. From germline, CDR1 is MNHEY and CDR2 SMNVEV (reference sequence). V dropped 0 bases and J dropped 7 bases, with 13 bases sitting between them. The CDR3 DNA follows: TGTGCCAGCAGTTTATCGAGGAACCCTGGGGAGCAGTACTTC. This translates into CASSLSRNPGEQYF.

The rearrangement links TRBV2 to TRBJ2-5; D is unclear. Germline V CDR1 and CDR2: SNHLY, FYNNEI. V gave up 1 base and J gave up 5 bases, with 8 bases separating them. The CDR3 is made up of 13 amino acids. The CDR3 sequence: CASSEVPRETQYF. DNA of the CDR3: TGTGCCAGCAGTGAAGTGCCGCGTGAGACCCAGTACTTC. Filled out from reference TRBV2 and TRBJ2-5, the complete variable domain reads EPEVTQTPSHQVTQMGQEVILRCVPISNHLYFYWYRQILGQKVEFLVSFYNNEISEKSEIFDDQFSVERPDGSNFTLKIRSTKLEDSAMYFCASSEVPRETQYFGPGTRLLVL.

The chain carries TRBV29-1 and TRBJ2-5; a weak D match, TRBD1 (5 bases). V was cut by 4 bases and J by 3 bases, with 12 bases left in between. CDR1 is SQVTM, CDR2 ANQGSEA, per germline. The CDR3 runs to 13 residues. Here the CDR3 DNA reads TGCAGCGTTGGGGTGACAGAAAAAGAGACCCAGTACTTC. Amino acids: CSVGVTEKETQYF.

The rearrangement links TRBV27 to TRBJ2-5, with D perhaps TRBD2 (6 bases). The CDR3 covers 13 residues. The V end lost 8 bases, the J end lost 11 bases, and 21 bases lay between the germline ends. Germline assignment: CDR1 MNHEY and CDR2 SMNVEV (reference sequence). The CDR3 region has the DNA TGTGCCAGCGGGAATGTGGAGGGGCGAGGGCAGTACTTC. Translated: CASGNVEGRGQYF.

This clone was observed a few times. The chain carries TRBV5-6 and TRBJ2-3; 10 bases line up with TRBD2. CDR1 is SGHDT and CDR2 is YYEEEE in the germline V gene. V shed 4 bases and J 0 bases; nucleotides not matched to a gene: 5. This CDR3 spans 16 amino acids. CDR3 protein: CASSTGLATSTDTQYF. In DNA, the CDR3 is TGTGCCAGCAGCACGGGACTAGCGACAAGCACAGATACGCAGTATTTT.

The chain combines TRBV4-1 with TRBJ1-1; 7 positions agree with TRBD1. The CDR3 covers 16 residues. CDR1 is MGHRA and CDR2 is YSYEKL in the germline V gene. Germline trimming cut 8 bases from V and 4 bases from J; bases unmatched to any gene: 16. The CDR3, as DNA: TGCGCCAGCGGGAAACAGGGGATTCCCTTACGCACTGAAGCTTTCTTT. It is translated as CASGKQGIPLRTEAFF.

This clone is a singleton in its sample. This CDR3 reads CASSVGNSAYEQYF. CDR3 in DNA: TGTGCCAGCAGCGTAGGGAACAGTGCCTACGAGCAGTACTTC. V is TRBV9 and J is TRBJ2-5; D uncertain. The J call may be faulty, since TRBJ2-7 better matches the DNA end. The CDR3 spans 14 residues. Germline assignment: CDR1 SGDLS and CDR2 YYNGEE.

This rearrangement joins TRBV9 to TRBJ2-7, with TRBD1 matching 10 bases. The CDR3 contains 16 residues. CDR1 SGDLS and CDR2 YYNGEE come from the germline V gene. The trim removed 4 bases at V and 3 bases at J, leaving 10 bases unmatched. The CDR3 DNA follows: TGTGCCAGCAGCCCATCGGGGACAGGGGCAGACTACGAGCAGTACTTC. The encoded protein is CASSPSGTGADYEQYF.

The chain carries TRBV30 and TRBJ2-7; TRBD1 aligns across 7 bases. This CDR3 has 15 residues. The germline V gene has CDR1 GTSNPN and CDR2 SVGIG (reference sequence). Unmatched junction bases numbered 12, after V lost 6 bases and J lost 1 base. This CDR3 reads CACHKIGQESYEQYF. CDR3 nucleotide sequence: TGTGCCTGTCACAAGATAGGACAGGAATCCTACGAGCAGTACTTC. Together with reference TRBV30 and TRBJ2-7, the CDR3 gives the full variable domain: SQTIHQWPATLVQPVGSPLSLECTVEGTSNPNLYWYRQAAGRGLQLLFYSVGIGQISSEVPQNLSASRPQDRQFILSSKKLLLSDSGFYLCACHKIGQESYEQYFGPGTRLTVT.

The chain has TRBV7-3 and TRBJ2-1, with TRBD2 as a possible D gene (6 bases). This CDR3 has 13 amino acids. Trimming removed 5 bases at V and 7 bases at J, with 12 bases between. Germline CDR1 SGHTA, CDR2 FQGTGA. CDR3 bases: TGTGCCAGCAGCCCCGGGAGAGGGAATGAGCAGTTCTTC. This translates into CASSPGRGNEQFF.

This clone came up a few times. At the DNA level, this CDR3 is encoded by other sequences in the same sample as well. The chain employs TRBV7-2 and TRBJ2-3, with 11 bases lining up with TRBD2. There are 15 residues in the CDR3. Trimming cost V 6 bases and J 4 bases; bases outside gene matches: 6. Looked up from germline, CDR1 is SGHTA and CDR2 is FQGNSA. CDR3 sequence: CASSTLAGAPDTQYF. DNA for the CDR3: TGTGCCAGCAGTACACTAGCGGGAGCGCCAGATACGCAGTATTTT.

The chain carries TRBV19 and TRBJ2-7, with 9 bases matching TRBD1. The CDR3 runs 15 residues. The junction had 3 bases not matched to a gene; V was cut back by 1 base and J by 2 bases. Germline V gene data show CDR1 as LNHDA and CDR2 as SQIVND (reference sequence). The CDR3 DNA is TGTGCCAGTAGTATAGCGGGACAGGGTACCTACGAGCAGTACTTC. Translation: CASSIAGQGTYEQYF.

The genes are TRBV7-9 and TRBJ2-5; 10 bases line up with TRBD2. With V trimmed by 6 bases and J by 6 bases, 13 bases remained unmatched. Germline V gene data show CDR1 as SEHNR and CDR2 as FQNEAQ (reference sequence). This CDR3 contains 16 residues. CDR3 amino acids: CASSLTRASGSQTQYF. DNA of the CDR3: TGTGCCAGCAGTCTTACAAGGGCTAGCGGGAGTCAGACCCAGTACTTC.

The V call is TRBV10-2, the J call TRBJ2-1; the match to TRBD2 covers 12 bases. Germline loops: CDR1 WSHSY, CDR2 SAAADI. This CDR3 comprises 15 residues. V lost 6 bases and J lost 9; bases outside the gene matches: 9. The DNA of the CDR3 is TGCGCCAGCAGGACCTTGACTAGCGGGGGAACTGAGCAGTTCTTC. Encoded protein: CASRTLTSGGTEQFF.

This clone showed up just a few times. The genes are TRBV6-5 and TRBJ2-7; D is uncertain. V was cut by 4 bases and J by 3 bases, with 10 bases left in between. This CDR3 spans 13 amino acids. Germline-derived CDR1 and CDR2 are MNHEY and SVGAGI. Written as DNA, the CDR3 is TGTGCCAGCAGTTCCGGCTACAGCTACGAGCAGTACTTC. Translated: CASSSGYSYEQYF.

The rearrangement joins TRBV7-3 to TRBJ2-1; D gene unclear. CDR3 length: 12 residues. V lost 2 bases and J 6 bases, leaving 5 bases between the germline ends. CDR1 SGHTA and CDR2 FQGTGA come from the germline V gene. CDR3 in amino acids: CASSLGLNEQFF. DNA of the CDR3: TGTGCCAGCAGCTTAGGGCTCAATGAGCAGTTCTTC.

The chain has TRBV4-3 and TRBJ1-2; TRBD1 matches 10 bases. Germline-derived CDR1 and CDR2 are LGHNA and YSLEER. CDR3 length equals 16 residues. V lost 6 bases and J lost 7; bases outside the gene matches: 14. CDR3 loop: CASSLHPPGTGAGYTF. CDR3 in DNA: TGCGCCAGCAGTCTCCACCCCCCTGGGACAGGGGCTGGCTACACCTTC.

The chain is built from TRBV28 and TRBJ1-1, with unresolved D. Trimming left V 6 bases short and J 4 bases short, with 6 bases between. This CDR3 is built from 11 residues. The V gene's germline CDR1 is MDHEN and CDR2 SYDVKM. The CDR3 is CASRTGTEAFF. CDR3 DNA: TGTGCCAGCAGGACTGGCACTGAAGCTTTCTTT.

This chain uses TRBV29-1 with TRBJ1-1, with 7 bases that match TRBD1. CDR1 is SQVTM, CDR2 ANQGSEA, per germline. The CDR3 length is 13 residues. The V segment lost 7 bases and the J segment 5 bases; nucleotides outside the gene matches: 10. CDR3 sequence: CSATTGVRTEAFF. The CDR3 DNA follows: TGCAGCGCTACCACAGGGGTAAGAACTGAAGCTTTCTTT.

This clone came up a few times. This chain's CDR3 is CASSLGEMNTEAFF. CDR3 coding DNA: TGTGCCAGCAGCTTAGGTGAGATGAACACTGAAGCTTTCTTT. The chain links TRBV11-2 to TRBJ1-1; D is undetermined. Germline V CDR1 and CDR2: SGHAT, FQNNGV. The length of the CDR3 is 14 residues. With 1 base removed from V and 0 bases from J, the gap between germline ends came to 6 bases.

This rearrangement joins TRBV6-6 to TRBJ2-2; 7 bases are a match to TRBD2. Looked up from germline, CDR1 is MNHNY and CDR2 is SVGAGI (reference sequence). The CDR3 sequence is 16 residues long. The V gene end was trimmed by 5 bases and the J gene end by 4 bases; junction bases not matched to a gene: 10. This chain's CDR3 is CASSRRLAASTGELFF. CDR3 DNA sequence: TGTGCCAGCAGTCGCCGACTAGCCGCTTCCACCGGGGAGCTGTTTTTT.

This rearrangement joins TRBV20-1 to TRBJ2-3; D is undetermined. CDR1 and CDR2 from the germline V gene are DFQATT and SNEGSKA (reference sequence). This CDR3 has 11 residues. The ends were cut back, 6 bases at V and 4 bases at J, with 8 bases in the middle. The CDR3 reads CSALEADTQYF. In DNA form, the CDR3 reads TGCAGTGCCCTCGAGGCAGATACGCAGTATTTT.

J is TRBJ2-7 and V is TRBV5-1, with D unresolved. Germline V CDR1 and CDR2: SGHRS, YFSETQ. The ends were cut back, 4 bases at V and 0 bases at J, with 8 bases in the middle. This CDR3 is built from 13 residues. For the CDR3, the DNA is TGCGCCAGCAGCCTTCGGAGCTCCTACGAGCAGTACTTC. The encoded protein is CASSLRSSYEQYF.